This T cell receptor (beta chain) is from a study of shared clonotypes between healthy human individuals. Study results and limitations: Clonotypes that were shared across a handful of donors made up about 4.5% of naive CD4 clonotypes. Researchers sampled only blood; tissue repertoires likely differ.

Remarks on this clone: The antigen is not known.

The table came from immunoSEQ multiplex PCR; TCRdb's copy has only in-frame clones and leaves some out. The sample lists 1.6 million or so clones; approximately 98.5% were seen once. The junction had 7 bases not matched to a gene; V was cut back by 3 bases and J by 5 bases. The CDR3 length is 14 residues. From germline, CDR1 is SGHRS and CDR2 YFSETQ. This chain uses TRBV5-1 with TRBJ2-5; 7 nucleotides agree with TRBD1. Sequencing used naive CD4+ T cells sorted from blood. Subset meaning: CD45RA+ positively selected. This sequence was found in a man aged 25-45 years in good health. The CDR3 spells CASSSQGQAETQYF. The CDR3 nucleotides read TGCGCCAGCAGCTCACAGGGGCAGGCGGAGACCCAGTACTTC.